The present TCR beta chain was sequenced within a study of long-term antiretroviral therapy in people with HIV. The V and J ends lost 7 bases and 1 base respectively, with 14 bases between them. Germline values: CDR1 MDHEN, CDR2 SYDVKM. This CDR3 comprises 14 residues. This clone was counted between two and nine times. Its antigen is as yet unknown. The study's findings and limits: ART adherence, viral resistance and therapy changes went undocumented. Diversity increased after ART yet remained lower than in transplant donor controls. Repertoires in HIV (unlike those of controls) had narrower CDR3 length ranges.

Survey level was the resolution at which the v3.0 immunoSEQ assay ran. The method was immunoSEQ multiplex PCR; TCRdb's version includes in-frame clones alone and lacks a portion of them. Here the sample spans around 25,000 clones, 85% to 95% being singletons. Treatment of all HIV participants took place in the United States. This sequence was found in a woman aged 45-59 years with HIV. Sequencing used unsorted PBMCs, obtained less than 5 years after starting antiretroviral therapy. This chain links TRBV28 with TRBJ2-7; D may be TRBD1 or TRBD2 (5 bases each). CDR3 loop: CASNPGGFSYEQYF. The CDR3 DNA reads TGTGCCAGCAACCCTGGGGGTTTTTCCTACGAGCAGTACTTC. Full variable domain (outside the CDR3, taken from reference TRBV28 and TRBJ2-7): DVKVTQSSRYLVKRTGEKVFLECVQDMDHENMFWYRQDPGLGLRLIYFSYDVKMKEKGDIPEGYSVSREKKERFSLILESASTNQTSMYLCASNPGGFSYEQYFGPGTRLTVT.